A selection of T cell receptor beta chains follows, all from one sample in a study of T-cell memory formation after mild COVID-19. TCRdb re-derived calls from the 5' RACE reads in MiXCR, one entry per CDR3 protein. The sample lists hundreds of thousands of distinct CDR3 sequences, about 20% occurring once. Sequencing was done on a sample of PBMCs or a T cell subset sorted from them (not recorded which). The receptors derive from an adult woman who had mild COVID-19 (a few samples of this study predate the infection). Cell type and time point are not known. Each CDR3 is given with its conserved first and last residue. D genes are given only for firm matches. The size of a clone is reported for some rows only, either as once, few or many, or as a class for expanded clones.

.	.	TRBV18	TRBJ2-7	CASSSGNRAHEQYF	TGTGCCAGCTCATCCGGGAACAGGGCCCACGAGCAGTACTTC
.	.	TRBV11-2	TRBJ2-7	CASSVFMAEYREQYF	TGTGCCAGCAGCGTATTTATGGCGGAGTACAGGGAGCAGTACTTC
.	TRBD2	TRBV2	TRBJ2-1	CASSKSGTSYNEQFF	TGTGCCAGCAGTAAGAGCGGGACCTCCTACAATGAGCAGTTCTTC
.	.	TRBV15	TRBJ1-5	CATSSPWDGSNQPQHF	TGTGCCACCAGCAGTCCCTGGGACGGTAGCAATCAGCCCCAGCATTTT
.	.	TRBV12-3/TRBV12-4	TRBJ1-5	CASSPDRYLQPQHF	TGTGCCAGCAGTCCCGACAGGTACCTTCAGCCCCAGCATTTT
few	.	TRBV6-1	TRBJ2-1	CASGAVRNEQFF	TGTGCCAGCGGGGCAGTGAGGAATGAGCAGTTCTTC
few	TRBD2	TRBV3-1	TRBJ2-7	CATETSGVYEQYF	TGTGCCACGGAAACTAGCGGGGTATACGAGCAGTACTTC
many	.	TRBV21-1	TRBJ2-7	CASSTGARSYEQYF	TGTGCCAGCAGCACAGGGGCACGGTCCTACGAGCAGTACTTC
.	TRBD2	TRBV7-9	TRBJ2-5	CASSFSGGVQETQYF	TGTGCCAGCAGCTTCAGCGGGGGGGTTCAAGAGACCCAGTACTTC
few	TRBD1	TRBV12-3/TRBV12-4	TRBJ1-2	CASSLGTGNNYGYTF	TGTGCCAGCAGTCTTGGGACAGGGAACAACTATGGCTACACCTTC
few	TRBD2	TRBV4-3	TRBJ2-1	CASSPRTSGRKFF	TGCGCCAGCAGCCCCCGGACTAGCGGGAGGAAGTTCTTC
few	TRBD1	TRBV20-1	TRBJ1-5	CSAIPGQGDHQPQHF	TGCAGTGCTATCCCGGGACAGGGGGATCATCAGCCCCAGCATTTT
.	.	TRBV12-3/TRBV12-4	TRBJ2-5	CASSPRSRQETQYF	TGTGCCAGCAGTCCCCGATCCCGCCAAGAGACCCAGTACTTC
few	TRBD1	TRBV5-1	TRBJ2-1	CASSETRGQGSYNEQFF	TGCGCCAGCAGCGAAACCCGGGGACAGGGGTCCTACAATGAGCAGTTCTTC
few	.	TRBV23-1	TRBJ1-2	CASSQSRGANYGYTF	TGCGCCAGCAGTCAATCCAGGGGAGCTAACTATGGCTACACCTTC
.	TRBD2	TRBV20-1	TRBJ2-3	CSAPISGGVVYTDTQYF	TGCAGTGCTCCCATTAGCGGGGGGGTAGTATACACAGATACGCAGTATTTT
.	TRBD2	TRBV6-2/TRBV6-3	TRBJ2-1	CASSYLDGRNNEQFF	TGTGCCAGCAGTTACCTCGACGGGAGGAACAATGAGCAGTTCTTC
.	.	TRBV2	TRBJ2-1	CASQSYSYNEQFF	TGTGCCAGTCAATCTTACTCCTACAATGAGCAGTTCTTC
few	.	TRBV29-1	TRBJ2-3	CSVRTIQGHSTDTQYF	TGCAGCGTTCGGACAATTCAGGGTCACTCCACAGATACGCAGTATTTT
few	TRBD1	TRBV9	TRBJ2-7	CASSVGGTGRNEQYF	TGTGCCAGCAGCGTAGGGGGGACAGGGAGGAACGAGCAGTACTTC